This T cell receptor beta chain came from a study of early T cells in non-severe SARS-CoV-2 infection. V gave up 1 base and J gave up 7 bases, with 11 bases separating them. Germline assignment: CDR1 KGHSH and CDR2 LQKENI. This CDR3 is 13 amino acids long. Individual cDNA molecules carried attached unique molecular identifiers. TCRdb ran MiXCR on the 5' RACE reads and lists one entry per CDR3 protein. In the table there are tens of thousands of distinct CDR3 sequences, around 4.6% of which are singletons. This clonotype was picked up a small number of times. Specimen: whole blood. V gene TRBV18 combines with J gene TRBJ2-7; no clear D. The receptor was derived from an adult who was a healthcare worker with PCR-confirmed SARS-CoV-2 infection or an uninfected control (not recorded which). The CDR3 region is CASSPLPGEEQYF. In DNA form, the CDR3 reads TGTGCCAGCTCACCACTACCTGGGGAAGAGCAGTACTTC. Full variable domain (rest looked up from reference TRBV18 and TRBJ2-7): NAGVMQNPRHLVRRRGQEARLRCSPMKGHSHVYWYRQLPEEGLKFMVYLQKENIIDESGMPKERFSAEFPKEGPSILRIQQVVRGDSAAYFCASSPLPGEEQYFGPGTRLTVT.